A single sample gave rise to the 20 T cell receptor beta chains below, sequenced in a study of graft-versus-host responses after intestinal transplantation. Sequenced by immunoSEQ multiplex PCR; TCRdb stores in-frame clones only, minus some. The repertoire holds approximately 58,000 clones, with around 90% as singletons. Specimen: PBMCs, collected almost 120 days after intestinal transplantation. Receptors originate from a human patient who received an intestinal transplant, so some T cells may come from the graft donor.

This chain connects TRBV19 to TRBJ1-5; D is uncertain. Trimming stripped 7 bases from V and 1 base from J, with 8 bases between. The germline V gene encodes CDR1 LNHDA and CDR2 SQIVND (reference sequence). The CDR3 extends over 13 amino acids. The DNA for the CDR3 is TGTGCCAGTACAACGTACAGCAATCAGCCCCAGCATTTT. It yields the protein CASTTYSNQPQHF.

The genes are TRBV4-1 and TRBJ1-5, with D unclear. CDR3 size: 13 residues. V shed 4 bases and J shed 8 bases, with 12 bases lying between them. Germline CDR1 MGHRA, CDR2 YSYEKL. The CDR3 DNA reads TGCGCCAGCAGCCGGGCCCCAGTTGAGCCCCAGCATTTT. Encoded protein: CASSRAPVEPQHF.

The genes are TRBV5-1 and TRBJ1-1; D not resolved. The CDR3 length is 12 residues. Trimming removed 0 bases at V and 5 bases at J, with 5 bases between. Per germline, CDR1 SGHRS and CDR2 YFSETQ. CDR3 DNA sequence: TGCGCCAGCAGCTTGGAAGGGACTGAAGCTTTCTTT. This sequence encodes CASSLEGTEAFF.

This chain uses TRBV19 with TRBJ2-3, with TRBD2 matching 9 bases. Germline-derived CDR1 and CDR2 are LNHDA and SQIVND (reference sequence). This CDR3 has 12 amino acids. Unmatched junction bases numbered 2, after V lost 5 bases and J lost 8 bases. CDR3 amino acids: CASSLLAGTQYF. For the CDR3, the DNA is TGTGCCAGTAGTCTACTAGCGGGTACGCAGTATTTT.

In this sample, this clone turned up once. Different DNA sequences within this sample yield the same CDR3. The rearrangement uses TRBV27 and TRBJ2-7; maybe TRBD1 (7 bases). Germline V gene data show CDR1 as MNHEY and CDR2 as SMNVEV (reference sequence). The CDR3 is made up of 14 amino acids. Trimming removed 6 bases from V and 4 bases from J, with 16 bases in between. The CDR3 DNA follows: TGTGCCAGCAGCCTTGGGGCAGGGGGGTACGAGCAGTACTTC. Encoded protein: CASSLGAGGYEQYF.

The V call is TRBV6-1, the J call TRBJ1-2; 9 nucleotides agree with TRBD1. Germline CDR1 MNHNS, CDR2 SASEGT. J was trimmed by 1 base and V by 6 bases; bases with no gene match: 0. The CDR3 is 13 amino acids. CDR3 nucleotides: TGTGCCAGCAGGGACAGGGGTAACTATGGCTACACCTTC. Its translation: CASRDRGNYGYTF.

The chain employs TRBV7-9 and TRBJ1-4; a possible D gene is TRBD1 (6 bases). Trimming shortened V by 2 bases and J by 7 bases, and 8 bases separated the two germline ends. The CDR3 sequence is 13 residues long. Per the germline V gene, CDR1 is SEHNR and CDR2 is FQNEAQ (reference sequence). DNA for the CDR3: TGTGCCAGCAGCTTACCAGGGGTTGAAAAACTGTTTTTT. This sequence encodes CASSLPGVEKLFF.

This clone showed up just once. This chain uses TRBV7-4 with TRBJ2-1, with TRBD1 matching 8 bases. The CDR3 loop spans 18 amino acids. Germline V gives CDR1 SGHVT, CDR2 SQSDAQ. Trimming took 4 bases from V and 2 from J; bases not matched to a gene: 13. CDR3 coding DNA: TGTGCCAGCAGCTGGGAAACGGGATCGGACAGGGCCTACAATGAGCAGTTCTTC. This gives the protein CASSWETGSDRAYNEQFF. Complete variable domain (other parts from reference TRBV7-4 and TRBJ2-1): GAGVSQSPRYKVAKRGRDVALRCDSISGHVTLYWYRQTLGQGSEVLTYSQSDAQRDKSGRPSGRFSAERPERSVSTLKIQRTEQGDSAVYLCASSWETGSDRAYNEQFFGPGTRLTVL.

The V call is TRBV5-1, the J call TRBJ2-2, with 8 bases fitting TRBD2. CDR1 is SGHRS and CDR2 is YFSETQ in the germline V gene. This CDR3 is 15 amino acids long. Germline trimming cut 4 bases from V and 8 bases from J; bases unmatched to any gene: 10. CDR3 DNA sequence: TGCGCCAGCAGCCAGAGGCCAGCGGGAGAAGGGGAGCTGTTTTTT. Translation gives CASSQRPAGEGELFF.

The chain combines TRBV7-9 with TRBJ2-7; 8 positions agree with TRBD1. The CDR3 covers 16 residues. The trim removed 7 bases at V and 0 bases at J, leaving 11 bases unmatched. Germline V lookup: CDR1 SEHNR, CDR2 FQNEAQ (reference sequence). The CDR3 DNA reads TGTGCCAGCACCCACTCCGGGACAGGAAGCTCCTACGAGCAGTACTTC. Translation gives CASTHSGTGSSYEQYF.

This rearrangement joins TRBV28 to TRBJ2-7; tentative D call: TRBD2 (6 bases). The CDR3 extends over 13 amino acids. Germline values: CDR1 MDHEN, CDR2 SYDVKM. The V gene lost 11 bases and the J gene lost 2 bases, with 16 bases spanning the gap. CDR3 loop: CAPARGPTYEQYF. The CDR3 region has the DNA TGTGCCCCTGCGCGGGGTCCCACCTACGAGCAGTACTTC.

The genes are TRBV9 and TRBJ1-1; 9 bases are shared with TRBD1. Germline loops: CDR1 SGDLS, CDR2 YYNGEE. V was clipped by 5 bases and J by 1 base; unmatched bases: 3. There are 14 residues in the CDR3. This chain's CDR3 is CASRVQGANTEAFF. CDR3 DNA sequence: TGTGCCAGCAGGGTACAGGGGGCGAACACTGAAGCTTTCTTT.

The chain employs TRBV7-8 and TRBJ2-1; no definite D call. CDR1 SGHVS and CDR2 FQNEAQ come from the germline V gene. This CDR3 contains 14 residues. The V end lost 5 bases, the J end lost 0 bases, and 8 bases lay between the germline ends. The CDR3 loop is CASSATHSYNEQFF. The CDR3 bases are TGTGCCAGCAGCGCCACGCACTCCTACAATGAGCAGTTCTTC.

The chain combines TRBV18 with TRBJ2-1; D is ambiguous. CDR3 length: 14 amino acids. Germline-derived CDR1 and CDR2 are KGHSH and LQKENI. The ends were cut back, 3 bases at V and 6 bases at J, with 12 bases in the middle. In DNA form, the CDR3 reads TGTGCCAGCTCACCGGTACTCCCCCCCAATGAGCAGTTCTTC. Encoded protein: CASSPVLPPNEQFF.

The chain recombines TRBV13 with TRBJ2-1; D is unresolved. This CDR3 has 14 amino acids. V was trimmed by 4 bases and J by 7 bases, leaving 14 bases between them. Germline V gene data show CDR1 as PRHDT and CDR2 as FYEKMQ (reference sequence). DNA for the CDR3: TGTGCCAGCAGCTCACGGGCGGCGGTTAATGAGCAGTTCTTC. It translates to CASSSRAAVNEQFF. Complete variable domain (other parts from reference TRBV13 and TRBJ2-1): AAGVIQSPRHLIKEKRETATLKCYPIPRHDTVYWYQQGPGQDPQFLISFYEKMQSDKGSIPDRFSAQQFSDYHSELNMSSLELGDSALYFCASSSRAAVNEQFFGPGTRLTVL.

In its sample, this clone was seen once. The chain couples TRBV11-2 to TRBJ2-5; the D gene is possibly TRBD2 (5 bases). Near its end, the DNA agrees better with TRBJ2-7, so the J call may be wrong. The CDR3 covers 12 residues. Germline CDR1 SGHAT, CDR2 FQNNGV. For the CDR3, the DNA is TGTGCCAGCAGCTTATGGGCGGGCGAGCAGTACTTC. Amino acids: CASSLWAGEQYF.

The chain is built from TRBV6-6 and TRBJ2-7, with D perhaps matching TRBD1 or TRBD2 (5 bases each). The V gene lost 2 bases and the J gene lost 6 bases, with 5 bases spanning the gap. This CDR3 is built from 11 residues. Germline-derived CDR1 and CDR2 are MNHNY and SVGAGI (reference sequence). CDR3 bases: TGTGCCAGCAGTTACGGGGGCGAGCAGTACTTC. Its translation: CASSYGGEQYF.

The chain joins TRBV12-2 to TRBJ2-1; no DNA check was done on the table's D call, TRBD1. TRBV12-2 is a listed pseudogene. The CDR3 covers 15 residues. As DNA, the CDR3 is TGTGCCAGCAGCCCGAGGGGACAGGCTAACAATGAGCAGTTCTTC. Encoded protein: CASSPRGQANNEQFF.

On this clone itself: Mismatch with germline at one junction end may stem from a read error. This rearrangement joins TRBV9 to TRBJ1-5; D might be TRBD1 (5 bases). This CDR3 has 15 amino acids. Germline lookup yields CDR1 SGDLS and CDR2 YYNGEE. CDR3 coding DNA: TGTGCCAGCAGCGCCGGGGCGGTTAGCGATCAGCCCCAGCATTTT. It translates to CASSAGAVSDQPQHF.

This clone showed up just a few times. The chain carries TRBV5-1 and TRBJ2-6; 8 nucleotides align to TRBD1. Per germline, CDR1 SGHRS and CDR2 YFSETQ. This CDR3 comprises 16 residues. Trimming removed 4 bases from V and 4 bases from J; junction bases left unmatched: 7. The CDR3 sequence is CASSPGQEAGANVLTF. The CDR3 DNA follows: TGCGCCAGCAGCCCGGGACAGGAGGCAGGGGCCAACGTCCTGACTTTC.